This T cell receptor (beta chain) was sequenced during a study of beta chain features in type 1 diabetes listed by TCRdb under 2018. A note on the overall study: Mean age, gender distribution, total cell number and subset yield did not differ between patients and healthy donors. Across all samples, some 100,000,000 sorted cells were examined, and cell number per subset correlated strongly with RNA yield. Naive and central memory subsets were obtained from all 30 or so donors, but regulatory and stem cell-like memory subsets were isolated from only 8 patients and about 8 healthy donors. In the study, TCRB repertoires of sorted circulating CD4+ T cell subsets from recently diagnosed type 1 diabetes patients were compared with those of matched healthy donors.

This clone was detected a few times. The antigen it binds to is not known. Within one base of it there is no much larger clone, and no base qualities were kept. Reading the germline V gene gives CDR1 LGHNA and CDR2 YSLEER. Spanning cysteine to phenylalanine, the CDR3 consists of 19 amino acids. CDR3 DNA only is kept here, 57 bases in frame from base 1. V loses 0 bases at its end and J loses 4 bases; junction bases beyond the gene matches: 11. Each donor gave one peripheral blood draw, averaging roughly 120 mL, which was collected into heparinised tubes. Naive, central memory, regulatory and stem cell-like memory CD4+ T cells were sorted on a BD FACSAria II using a panel including CD45RO, CCR7, CD25, CD127, CD95 and CD27. Purity was above 95% for every sorted population. Right away, PBMCs were isolated by Lymphoprep density gradient centrifugation and were stained directly, with no culture step. So that batch effects would be minimized, each experiment stained and sorted samples in pairs, pairing one healthy donor with one patient.

The paper as a whole reports these results and caveats: Sequencing cDNA rather than genomic DNA could over-represent highly expressing activated cells, although activation and CD3 levels did not differ between groups. Fewer insertions and more nucleotide deletions at VDJ recombination sites were observed in patients with type 1 diabetes, implying thymic rearrangement abnormalities. Type 1 diabetes patients showed a moderate but significant shortening of TCRB CDR3 length in all four CD4+ subsets. PCR may preferentially amplify shorter templates, but because patient and control samples were amplified and corrected together, any resulting skew would affect both groups equally. Because the HLA sub-analyses included only small numbers of individuals, any influence of HLA type on TCRB rearrangement was left unresolved. Naive, central memory and regulatory TCRB repertoires appeared more similar among patients than among healthy donors.

All of the isolated RNA was reverse transcribed with the High Capacity cDNA Reverse Transcription Kit, so expressed TCRB transcripts were sequenced. Naive, central memory and regulatory T cell samples underwent deep immunoSEQ sequencing, averaging around 4 million total reads per sample. Sorted cells were lysed in RLT buffer, and RNA was extracted using DNase-treated RNeasy Micro or Mini kits according to cell number. To prevent cross-contamination, each cell subset was processed individually, whereas patient and healthy donor samples were processed jointly. The immunoSEQ multiplex PCR was used to amplify TCRB sequences from cDNA, yielding 87-bp fragments that span the CDR3 region. The amplicons were sequenced using the Illumina HiSeq platform. The original pipeline was this. Synthetic template baselines were used to correct PCR bias computationally, reads within Hamming distance 2 were collapsed together, and singletons that could not be merged were discarded. Reads were aligned against IMGT so that V, D and J genes, CDR3 length and insertions or deletions at six rearrangement sites could be assigned. Within each subset, clonotype counts were normalized to sorted cell number, and only after that were true diversity and Gini coefficients computed with the tcR R package. The overlap coefficient, calculated on TCRB nucleotide sequences, was used to measure repertoire sharing. Out-of-frame TCRB sequences from naive cells were analyzed to stand in for the pre-selection repertoire. TCRdb took over this immuneACCESS table, retaining in-frame rearrangements with V and J assigned. Such tables are incomplete; in checked studies, under half of the missing clones stem from an unresolved V gene, and the remainder is unexplained. V and J calls and clone size are copied from that table; D and trimming were computed from the DNA. This sample holds about 650,000 clones; around 12% were observed only once. The top ten constitute over 0.1% of the sample.

This TCR was recovered from a man younger than 45 with type 1 diabetes. The receptor chain draws on TRBV4-3 and TRBJ2-3, with TRBD2 matching 12 junction bases. The sample taken for sequencing was naive CD4+ T cells from blood. In light of the paper, this sample's cell subset or site label describes: true naive CD4+ T cells. The nucleotide sequence is given as TGCGCCAGCAGCCAAGATCGTACTAGCGGGGGGCCGGGGTCAGATACGCAGTATTTT. This yields the protein CASSQDRTSGGPGSDTQYF.